This T cell receptor beta chain was obtained from a study of beta chain features in type 1 diabetes. Germline CDR1 reads SGHDN; CDR2 reads FVKESK. Trimming shortened V by 3 bases and J by 0 bases, and 12 bases separated the two germline ends. The CDR3 loop spans 15 amino acids. This clone was seen only a few times. Its antigen is still unknown. The authors sorted CD4+ naive, central memory, regulatory and stem cell-like memory cells via CD45RO/CCR7/CD25/CD127/CD95/CD27. Investigators reverse transcribed all isolated RNA, so they sequenced expressed TCRB transcripts. About 3.57 million reads per sample were averaged for naive, central memory and regulatory samples. Assay: immunoSEQ multiplex PCR; the TCRdb copy retains only in-frame clones and omits some. The sample records 250,000 or so clones, 25% to 30% being singletons. The study's findings and limits: Moderate but significant shortening of TCRB CDR3s was recorded in all four CD4+ subsets from Type 1 diabetes patients.

This chain connects TRBV14 to TRBJ2-7; D not resolved. This receptor was obtained from a young man in good health. The sample consisted of central memory CD4+ T cells from blood. The CDR3 nucleotides are TGTGCCAGCAGCCACTACCCGAGAGGCTCCTACGAGCAGTACTTC. Its translation is CASSHYPRGSYEQYF.